This is a list of T cell receptor beta chains from one sample in a study of vaccination and CD4 T cells after COVID-19. Antigens of these TCRs are unknown. TCRdb reanalysed the PCR reads using MiXCR and keeps one entry per CDR3 protein. The table records over 20,000 distinct CDR3 sequences, roughly 40% of them present only once. The sequencing input was CD4+ T cells from blood, cultured in vitro. Receptors originate from a human donor who had recovered from COVID-19. Each CDR3 is given with its conserved first and last residue. A D gene is named only where the DNA matches it firmly. Only part of the rows carry a size: once, few, many, or a class if the clone is expanded.

clone_size j_call v_call d_call cdr3_aa cdr3_nt
. TRBJ2-2 TRBV5-1 . CASSPDLNTGELFF TGCGCCAGCAGCCCCGACCTGAACACCGGGGAGCTGTTTTTT
. TRBJ1-2 TRBV12-3/TRBV12-4 TRBD1 CASSLGQGAYGYTF TGTGCCAGCAGCCTCGGACAGGGGGCTTATGGCTACACCTTC
. TRBJ1-4 TRBV6-5 TRBD1 CASSSPPPGTGYGKLFF TGTGCCAGCAGTTCCCCACCCCCTGGGACAGGGTATGGAAAACTGTTTTTT
. TRBJ2-7 TRBV15 TRBD1 CATSRDGQGVGEQYF TGTGCCACCAGCAGAGATGGACAGGGGGTAGGAGAGCAGTACTTC
few TRBJ1-6 TRBV10-3 . CASRDNYNSPLHF TGTGCCTCCAGGGACAACTATAATTCACCCCTCCACTTT
. TRBJ1-4 TRBV15 TRBD1 CATSRGAGTGYEKLFF TGTGCCACCAGCAGGGGGGCCGGGACAGGGTATGAAAAACTGTTTTTT
few TRBJ1-6 TRBV6-5 . CASSYSSSYNSPLHF TGTGCCAGCAGTTACTCAAGCTCCTATAATTCACCCCTCCACTTT
once TRBJ2-5 TRBV11-3 . CASSLEDRTSTQYF TGTGCCAGCAGCTTAGAGGACAGAACTTCAACCCAGTACTTC
few TRBJ1-3 TRBV7-7 TRBD1 CASSLSTGRTIYF TGTGCCAGCAGCTTATCGACAGGGCGCACCATATATTTT
. TRBJ2-1 TRBV10-3 . CAISGGLSYNEQFF TGTGCCATCAGTGGGGGACTTTCCTACAATGAGCAGTTCTTC
few TRBJ2-2 TRBV4-3 TRBD1 CASSQGDRGNTGELFF TGCGCCAGCAGCCAAGGGGACAGGGGGAACACCGGGGAGCTGTTTTTT
. TRBJ2-4 TRBV28 . CASSLAGVAKNIQYF TGTGCCAGCAGTTTAGCAGGGGTAGCCAAAAACATTCAGTACTTC
few TRBJ1-2 TRBV27 TRBD1 CASSFVSQGAHGYTF TGTGCCAGCAGTTTCGTTTCACAGGGGGCACACGGCTACACCTTC
. TRBJ1-1 TRBV19 . CASSPQAAPGEAFF TGTGCCAGTAGTCCCCAGGCCGCACCGGGGGAAGCTTTCTTT
. TRBJ2-7 TRBV20-1 TRBD2 CSASSSGGTYEQYF TGCAGTGCTAGTTCGAGCGGGGGGACCTACGAGCAGTACTTC
few TRBJ2-4 TRBV2 . CASSETGTIQYF TGTGCCAGCAGTGAAACAGGGACCATTCAGTACTTC
few TRBJ1-1 TRBV20-1 . CSAREFGATEAFF TGCAGTGCTAGGGAGTTCGGGGCCACTGAAGCTTTCTTT
. TRBJ1-6 TRBV10-2 . CASSESSRGGWKNSPLHF TGCGCCAGCAGTGAGTCGTCCAGGGGCGGTTGGAAGAATTCACCCCTCCACTTT
few TRBJ1-3 TRBV7-9 . CASTRPGNTIYF TGTGCCAGCACCCGCCCCGGAAACACCATATATTTT
. TRBJ1-6 TRBV5-4 . CASNGETLHF TGTGCCAGCAATGGGGAAACCCTCCACTTT
few TRBJ2-3 TRBV18 TRBD2 CASSQAGGPRDTQYF TGTGCCAGCTCACAAGCGGGGGGGCCCCGGGATACGCAGTATTTT
. TRBJ1-6 TRBV6-2/TRBV6-3 . CASNPGSLNSPLHF TGTGCCAGCAATCCGGGAAGTTTGAATTCACCCCTCCACTTT
. TRBJ1-5 TRBV19 TRBD1 CASNRQGNQPQHF TGTGCCAGTAATAGACAGGGTAATCAGCCCCAGCATTTT
. TRBJ2-5 TRBV18 TRBD2 CASSPRTLAGSLETQYF TGTGCCAGCTCACCACGCACTTTAGCGGGGTCGTTGGAGACCCAGTACTTC
. TRBJ2-5 TRBV7-2 . CASSFLGALETQYF TGTGCCAGCAGTTTCCTCGGGGCCTTGGAGACCCAGTACTTC
. TRBJ1-6 TRBV20-1 . CSAGTGISPLHF TGCAGTGCTGGAACAGGGATTTCACCCCTCCACTTT
. TRBJ1-2 TRBV19 . CASSIRQEYGYTF TGTGCCAGTAGTATCCGACAGGAATATGGCTACACCTTC
. TRBJ2-7 TRBV19 . CASSRSTGRYEQYF TGTGCCAGTAGTAGGTCTACAGGGCGATACGAGCAGTACTTC
few TRBJ1-3 TRBV27 TRBD1 CASRGQGRNTIYF TGTGCCAGCAGGGGACAGGGGAGGAACACCATATATTTT
few TRBJ1-5 TRBV6-1 TRBD1 CASTSHPGTAYMPQHF TGTGCCAGCACGAGTCACCCCGGGACAGCCTATATGCCCCAGCATTTT
few TRBJ2-7 TRBV28 . CASTPEGRGVGEQYF TGTGCCAGCACCCCCGAGGGCAGGGGCGTTGGAGAGCAGTACTTC
. TRBJ2-7 TRBV4-3 TRBD2 CASRERDPSRDEQYF TGCGCCAGCCGGGAGCGGGACCCGAGCAGGGACGAGCAGTACTTC
. TRBJ1-3 TRBV28 . CASTLPPPGNTIYF TGTGCCAGCACCCTCCCTCCCCCTGGAAACACCATATATTTT
few TRBJ1-5 TRBV27 . CASRKTGNQPQHF TGTGCCAGCAGAAAGACAGGCAATCAGCCCCAGCATTTT
once TRBJ2-3 TRBV20-1 TRBD2 CSAQIAGGSSDTQYF TGCAGTGCTCAAATAGCGGGGGGGTCTTCAGATACGCAGTATTTT
once TRBJ2-5 TRBV4-1 . CASSQDRGRAGTQYF TGCGCCAGCAGCCAAGATCGGGGCCGGGCGGGGACCCAGTACTTC
. TRBJ2-1 TRBV10-1 TRBD2 CASSVPGLAGGRNEQFF TGCGCCAGCAGTGTCCCGGGACTAGCGGGAGGGCGTAATGAGCAGTTCTTC
. TRBJ1-1 TRBV6-1 . CASTRFLNTEAFF TGTGCCAGCACCCGGTTTTTGAACACTGAAGCTTTCTTT
. TRBJ2-1 TRBV11-2 TRBD2 CASSYGRISYNEQFF TGTGCCAGCAGCTACGGGAGGATCTCCTACAATGAGCAGTTCTTC
. TRBJ1-1 TRBV14 TRBD1 CASSRPGTVNTEAFF TGTGCCAGCAGCCGACCCGGGACAGTGAACACTGAAGCTTTCTTT
. TRBJ1-3 TRBV11-3 . CASSLAFRGSGNTIYF TGTGCCAGCAGCTTAGCCTTCAGGGGATCTGGAAACACCATATATTTT
. TRBJ2-3 TRBV4-3 . CASTLRGSLSDTQYF TGCGCCAGCACCCTGAGAGGGAGCCTCTCAGATACGCAGTATTTT
. TRBJ2-1 TRBV10-3 TRBD2 CAISVAGYNEQFF TGTGCCATCAGTGTAGCGGGGTACAATGAGCAGTTCTTC
once TRBJ2-7 TRBV20-1 . CSARDNNEQYF TGCAGTGCTAGAGATAATAACGAGCAGTACTTC
few TRBJ2-3 TRBV5-6 . CASSLVALGPITDTQYF TGTGCCAGCAGCTTGGTAGCCTTAGGACCGATCACAGATACGCAGTATTTT
. TRBJ1-5 TRBV20-1 . CSAGLGRGFNSNQPQHF TGCAGTGCTGGACTGGGACGAGGCTTCAATAGCAATCAGCCCCAGCATTTT
. TRBJ1-2 TRBV10-3 TRBD1 CAISDARQGPGGYTF TGTGCCATCAGTGACGCCCGACAGGGCCCTGGGGGCTACACCTTC
. TRBJ2-3 TRBV28 TRBD2 CASSLAGGTMDTQYF TGTGCCAGCAGCCTAGCGGGGGGGACTATGGATACGCAGTATTTT
few TRBJ2-3 TRBV10-1 TRBD2 CATQPSQLAVSTDTQYF TGCGCCACCCAACCATCTCAGCTAGCGGTCAGCACAGATACGCAGTATTTT
few TRBJ2-7 TRBV12-3/TRBV12-4 TRBD2 CASSPWTSPNYEQYF TGTGCCAGCAGTCCTTGGACTAGCCCTAACTACGAGCAGTACTTC
. TRBJ1-3 TRBV6-1 . CASSESVPSSGNTIYF TGTGCCAGCAGTGAATCCGTCCCCAGCTCTGGAAACACCATATATTTT
few TRBJ2-5 TRBV10-3 . CAIGGGTRDETQYF TGTGCCATCGGTGGCGGGACGCGGGACGAGACCCAGTACTTC
. TRBJ1-2 TRBV7-2 . CASSLRPGAHYGYTF TGTGCCAGCAGCTTGCGGCCAGGGGCTCACTATGGCTACACCTTC